Below are 29 T cell receptor beta chains sequenced from a single sample in a study of monozygotic twins with inflammatory bowel disease. TCRdb re-called the 5' RACE reads and gives one entry per CDR3 protein, without DNA. Its table records about 450,000 distinct CDR3 sequences. Sequenced: blood. The origin of the receptors is a human donor with ulcerative colitis or Crohn's disease, or a healthy co-twin of an affected twin (not recorded which).

The CDR3 reads CSAPMVGEGPEAFF. The chain carries TRBV20-1 and TRBJ1-1. CDR1 is DFQATT and CDR2 is SNEGSKA in the germline V gene (reference sequence). The CDR3 runs to 14 residues.

The rearrangement joins TRBV5-6 to TRBJ1-1; the D call from TCRdb, TRBD1, cannot be confirmed without DNA. CDR3 size: 16 residues. The germline V gene encodes CDR1 SGHDT and CDR2 YYEEEE. CDR3 amino acids: CASSSRQALMNTEAFF.

The chain couples TRBV29-1 to TRBJ2-2. The CDR3 contains 13 residues. From germline, CDR1 is SQVTM and CDR2 ANQGSEA. The CDR3: CSVLRDNTGELFF.

The chain employs TRBV3-1 and TRBJ2-1; without DNA, the TCRdb call of TRBD2 cannot be checked. The CDR3 is made up of 16 amino acids. In germline, CDR1 is LGHDT, CDR2 YNNKEL (reference sequence). The CDR3 is CASSQMSVAGTNEQFF.

The CDR3 is CASKPGGGPQHF. The V gene is TRBV2, the J gene TRBJ1-5; the D gene TCRdb calls, TRBD1, cannot be checked with no DNA. Per the germline V gene, CDR1 is SNHLY and CDR2 is FYNNEI. The CDR3 totals 12 residues. Full variable domain (missing parts from reference TRBV2 and TRBJ1-5): EPEVTQTPSHQVTQMGQEVILRCVPISNHLYFYWYRQILGQKVEFLVSFYNNEISEKSEIFDDQFSVERPDGSNFTLKIRSTKLEDSAMYFCASKPGGGPQHFGDGTRLSIL.

The chain employs TRBV7-8 and TRBJ1-1. CDR3 size: 14 residues. CDR1 and CDR2 (germline): SGHVS, FQNEAQ. CDR3 residues: CASSLVGDYTEAFF.

The V call is TRBV6-2 or TRBV6-3, the J call TRBJ1-5. The CDR3 has 14 amino acids. CDR1 and CDR2 (germline): MNHEY, SVGEGT. The CDR3 here is CASTPRGTYQPQHF.

The rearrangement joins TRBV5-4 to TRBJ2-2; the TCRdb D gene call, TRBD2, has no DNA to confirm it. Germline V lookup: CDR1 SGHNT, CDR2 YYREEE (reference sequence). This CDR3 spans 16 amino acids. The CDR3 spells CASSPPSGRISGELFF.

The chain combines TRBV30 with TRBJ1-6. The CDR3 contains 13 residues. Germline assignment: CDR1 GTSNPN and CDR2 SVGIG (reference sequence). The CDR3 region is CAWLERIISPLHF.

This chain links TRBV7-3 with TRBJ1-1; no DNA is available, so the TRBD1 call from TCRdb remains unchecked. This CDR3 contains 14 residues. CDR1 and CDR2 (germline): SGHTA, FQGTGA. CDR3 loop: CASSLSPGVTEAFF.

The CDR3: CASSRGNGRGAGELFF. This rearrangement joins TRBV11-2 to TRBJ2-2; TCRdb names TRBD1, which stays unverified in the absence of DNA. The CDR3 is made up of 16 amino acids. Germline V CDR1 and CDR2: SGHAT, FQNNGV.

The rearrangement links TRBV20-1 to TRBJ1-4; TCRdb indicates TRBD1, and absent DNA this call remains unverified. Germline V gives CDR1 DFQATT, CDR2 SNEGSKA (reference sequence). CDR3 length: 13 residues. The chain's CDR3 is CSARNRANEKLFF.

The chain couples TRBV9 to TRBJ1-6. The V gene's germline CDR1 is SGDLS and CDR2 YYNGEE. The CDR3 sequence is 13 residues long. CDR3 in amino acids: CASSVLHDSPLHF.

The chain recombines TRBV6-2 or TRBV6-3 with TRBJ2-6. CDR1 is MNHEY and CDR2 is SVGEGT in the germline V gene. This CDR3 is 14 amino acids long. This chain's CDR3 is CASSYATGANVLTF.

The chain has TRBV11-2 and TRBJ2-1; the D gene TCRdb calls, TRBD2, cannot be checked with no DNA. The CDR3 is 18 amino acids. Germline CDR1 SGHAT, CDR2 FQNNGV. This CDR3 reads CASSPLGRREAGWNEQFF.

The chain employs TRBV29-1 and TRBJ1-3; TCRdb designates TRBD1, a call that cannot be tested without DNA. This CDR3 region has 12 residues. Per the germline V gene, CDR1 is SQVTM and CDR2 is ANQGSEA. CDR3 protein: CSVEEGAEAIYF.

The chain combines TRBV7-3 with TRBJ2-7; TCRdb returns TRBD1, unconfirmable since there is no DNA. The CDR3 runs 16 residues. Germline V gene lookup returns CDR1 SGHTA and CDR2 FQGTGA. This CDR3 is CASSSTGTFSSYEQYF.

The chain combines TRBV11-2 with TRBJ2-3; TCRdb outputs TRBD1, but without DNA this stays unchecked. Germline CDR1 is SGHAT and CDR2 is FQNNGV. There are 12 residues in the CDR3. The CDR3 here is CASRTPGYTQYF. The full variable domain, rest sourced from reference TRBV11-2 and TRBJ2-3, is EAGVAQSPRYKIIEKRQSVAFWCNPISGHATLYWYQQILGQGPKLLIQFQNNGVVDDSQLPKDRFSAERLKGVDSTLKIQPAKLEDSAVYLCASRTPGYTQYFGPGTRLTVL.

The chain employs TRBV9 and TRBJ2-3. CDR1 and CDR2 (germline): SGDLS, YYNGEE. The CDR3 totals 14 residues. The CDR3 region is CASSVEWVADTQYF.

The genes are TRBV15 and TRBJ1-1. This CDR3 comprises 14 residues. CDR1 LNHNV and CDR2 YYDKDF come from the germline V gene (reference sequence). CDR3 region: CATSRSGSSTEAFF. The variable domain in full, completed from reference TRBV15 and TRBJ1-1, reads DAMVIQNPRYQVTQFGKPVTLSCSQTLNHNVMYWYQQKSSQAPKLLFHYYDKDFNNEADTPDNFQSRRPNTSFCFLDIRSPGLGDTAMYLCATSRSGSSTEAFFGQGTRLTVV.

The rearrangement links TRBV3-1 to TRBJ2-1; absent DNA, TCRdb's TRBD2 call cannot be checked. The CDR3 is made up of 16 amino acids. From germline, CDR1 is LGHDT and CDR2 YNNKEL (reference sequence). CDR3 sequence reads: CASSLRGAGGRNEQFF.

The chain is built from TRBV7-9 and TRBJ2-7; TCRdb's D call, TRBD1, is unchecked because there is no DNA. CDR1 is SEHNR and CDR2 is FQNEAQ in the germline V gene (reference sequence). The CDR3 totals 13 residues. This CDR3 is CASSSGTGREQYF.

CDR3 region: CASSLTANQPQHF. The J gene is TRBJ1-5, the V gene TRBV12-3 or TRBV12-4. This CDR3 has 13 amino acids.

This sequence joins TRBV10-3 and TRBJ2-1. Germline CDR1 and CDR2: ENHRY and SYGVKD. CDR3 length equals 12 residues. The CDR3 reads CAISRSNNEQFF.

The chain employs TRBV7-9 and TRBJ2-5; TCRdb indicates TRBD2, and absent DNA this call remains unverified. The germline V gene encodes CDR1 SEHNR and CDR2 FQNEAQ (reference sequence). The CDR3 is 13 residues long. CDR3: CASSFGPLGTQYF. The full variable domain, with the rest looked up from reference TRBV7-9 and TRBJ2-5, is DTGVSQNPRHKITKRGQNVTFRCDPISEHNRLYWYRQTLGQGPEFLTYFQNEAQLEKSRLLSDRFSAERPKGSFSTLEIQRTEQGDSAMYLCASSFGPLGTQYFGPGTRLLVL.

The J gene is TRBJ2-3, the V gene TRBV5-1; the D call of TRBD1 rests on TCRdb alone, since no DNA is present to check it. The germline V gene has CDR1 SGHRS and CDR2 YFSETQ. The CDR3 runs to 13 residues. This CDR3 is CASSSSGEQTQYF.

The V and J genes are TRBV7-9 and TRBJ1-1. The germline V gene encodes CDR1 SEHNR and CDR2 FQNEAQ (reference sequence). The CDR3 has 14 amino acids. The CDR3 is CASSLVVENTEAFF.

The chain joins TRBV11-1 to TRBJ2-1; as DNA is missing, the TRBD1 call by TCRdb cannot be tested. The V gene's germline CDR1 is SGHAT and CDR2 FQDESV (reference sequence). There are 18 residues in the CDR3. This chain's CDR3 is CASSFSFDGRGTYNEQFF.

This sequence joins TRBV21-1 and TRBJ2-7; TCRdb's D gene call, TRBD1, goes unchecked for lack of DNA. TRBV21-1 is a documented pseudogene. This CDR3 is built from 13 residues. This chain's CDR3 is CASSIRAANEQYF.